The present entry profiles one T cell receptor beta chain with its context. In germline, CDR1 is LNHNV, CDR2 YYDKDF (reference sequence). This CDR3 comprises 15 residues. Trimming cost V 1 base and J 3 bases; bases outside gene matches: 3. The data derive from a study of blood T cell repertoires in COVID-19. Study-wide background: Samples came from the United States, Italy and Spain, spanning acute and convalescent COVID-19. T cells, B-cell-depleted T cells, or PBMCs provided the cDNA or gDNA that served as material.

Original processing methods: It was from reference gene primer amplification that nucleated cell counts were estimated. The table came from immunoSEQ multiplex PCR; TCRdb's copy has only in-frame clones and leaves some out. The V and J calls and clone size come from that table; D and trimming were worked out from the DNA. The sample records 200,000 to 300,000 clones, about 85% being singletons. V and J are TRBV15 and TRBJ1-5, with TRBD1 matching over 7 bases. Sample: peripheral blood. This TCR came from a woman in her fifties or sixties with active or convalescent COVID-19. The CDR3 spells CATSRGQGHNQPQHF. CDR3 in DNA: TGTGCCACCAGCAGAGGACAGGGACACAATCAGCCCCAGCATTTT.